This T cell receptor beta chain stems from a study of cytomegalovirus exposure and HLA in healthy donors. Study conclusions and caveats: High specificity and sensitivity for cytomegalovirus status were reported for the classifier.

PCR primers comprised 60 Vbeta and 13 Jbeta primers. TCRdb's table, derived via immunoSEQ multiplex PCR, lists solely in-frame clones and lacks some. The sample carries 95,000 to 110,000 clones, around 74% recorded once. Concerning this clone itself: The antigen is unknown.

V gave up 4 bases and J gave up 2 bases; unmatched junction bases: 7. Germline CDR1 MNHNS, CDR2 SASEGT. This CDR3 has 15 amino acids. The sample taken for sequencing was PBMCs. The sequence was collected from a middle-aged woman in good health and CMV-seropositive. The rearrangement uses TRBV6-1 and TRBJ1-2; 7 nucleotides match TRBD1. CDR3 loop: CASSVSGGGNYGYTF. In nucleotides, the CDR3 is TGTGCCAGCAGTGTATCAGGGGGAGGAAACTATGGCTACACCTTC.